Listed below are T cell receptor beta chains from one sample, sequenced in a study of T cell repertoires in cytomegalovirus infection. The antigens of these receptors remain unknown. TCRdb ran MiXCR on the reads and lists one entry per CDR3 protein. The data show about 570,000 distinct CDR3 sequences, 40% seen once. The starting material was cultured PBMCs, obtained from culture after CMV antigen stimulation. The origin of the receptors is a human donor in good health (CMV status not recorded). Some clones in this sample may be carry-over from other donors' samples. CDR3s include the opening cysteine and the closing phenylalanine or tryptophan. Each record gives: D gene, J gene, clone size, V gene, CDR3 DNA, CDR3 protein. The D gene is left open where the match is weak. The size entry is marked missing in some rows and otherwise reads once, few, many or a size class.

d_call: TRBD1; j_call: TRBJ2-3; clone_size: few; v_call: TRBV28; cdr3_nt: TGTGCCAGCAGTTTCCCAGCCAGGGGGGATACGCAGTATTTT; cdr3_aa: CASSFPARGDTQYF
d_call: -; j_call: TRBJ1-1; clone_size: once; v_call: TRBV7-9; cdr3_nt: TGTGCCAGCAGCTTAGGGGGTCGGGTGAACCGGCGCTTGAACACTGAAGCTTTCTTT; cdr3_aa: CASSLGGRVNRRLNTEAFF
d_call: -; j_call: TRBJ1-1; clone_size: few; v_call: TRBV7-2; cdr3_nt: TGTGCCAGCAGCCATTATCCAATAGTGACTGAAGCTTTCTTT; cdr3_aa: CASSHYPIVTEAFF
d_call: -; j_call: TRBJ2-3; clone_size: -; v_call: TRBV11-2; cdr3_nt: TGTGCCAGCAGCTACTTAGGGGGGGCCGGCACAGATACGCAGTATTTT; cdr3_aa: CASSYLGGAGTDTQYF
d_call: -; j_call: TRBJ1-6; clone_size: once; v_call: TRBV10-3; cdr3_nt: TGTGCCATCAGTGAGTCACGGGCAGGGCTTAATTCACCCCTCCACTTT; cdr3_aa: CAISESRAGLNSPLHF
d_call: -; j_call: TRBJ2-5; clone_size: -; v_call: TRBV7-6; cdr3_nt: TGTGCCAGCAGCAAGACAGGAATTGGGCAAGAGACCCAGTACTTC; cdr3_aa: CASSKTGIGQETQYF
d_call: TRBD2; j_call: TRBJ2-7; clone_size: -; v_call: TRBV20-1; cdr3_nt: TGCAGTGCTAGTTACGAGGGGCGGGGGTACGAGCAGTACTTC; cdr3_aa: CSASYEGRGYEQYF
d_call: -; j_call: TRBJ1-2; clone_size: -; v_call: TRBV2; cdr3_nt: TGTGCCAGCACCGCGGCGGAGAGTTCGAACTATGGCTACACCTTC; cdr3_aa: CASTAAESSNYGYTF
d_call: -; j_call: TRBJ2-1; clone_size: few; v_call: TRBV10-3; cdr3_nt: TGTGCCATCACTGGAGTAAGCGGAGCCCTCTCCTACAATGAGCAGTTCTTC; cdr3_aa: CAITGVSGALSYNEQFF
d_call: TRBD2; j_call: TRBJ2-3; clone_size: -; v_call: TRBV10-3; cdr3_nt: TGTGCCATCAGTGTGTCGCTAGCGGGGGGGCAGGGCACAGATACGCAGTATTTT; cdr3_aa: CAISVSLAGGQGTDTQYF
d_call: -; j_call: TRBJ2-5; clone_size: -; v_call: TRBV7-9; cdr3_nt: TGTGCCAGCTTCTCCTCCAGGGGGACCCAGTACTTC; cdr3_aa: CASFSSRGTQYF
d_call: -; j_call: TRBJ1-1; clone_size: few; v_call: TRBV28; cdr3_nt: TGTGCCAGCAGTCAGGACCCGTTATTGACTTTCTTT; cdr3_aa: CASSQDPLLTFF
d_call: -; j_call: TRBJ1-6; clone_size: few; v_call: TRBV7-8; cdr3_nt: TGTGCCAGCAGCTTAGCACAGGAAAATTCACCCCTCCACTTT; cdr3_aa: CASSLAQENSPLHF
d_call: -; j_call: TRBJ2-5; clone_size: few; v_call: TRBV7-2; cdr3_nt: TGTGCCAGCAGCTTTATGCGTGGGGACACCCGTTCTTTTGAGACCCAGTACTTC; cdr3_aa: CASSFMRGDTRSFETQYF
d_call: -; j_call: TRBJ1-1; clone_size: -; v_call: TRBV12-3/TRBV12-4; cdr3_nt: TGTGCCAGCAGTTTAGTAGGTATTCGAGAAGCTTTCTTT; cdr3_aa: CASSLVGIREAFF
d_call: TRBD1; j_call: TRBJ1-4; clone_size: -; v_call: TRBV6-1; cdr3_nt: TGTGCCAGCAGTGAAGCTGCAGGGGGTAATGAAAAACTGTTTTTT; cdr3_aa: CASSEAAGGNEKLFF
d_call: TRBD1; j_call: TRBJ2-7; clone_size: -; v_call: TRBV20-1; cdr3_nt: TGCAGTGCTAGAGATCCTGGGACAGGGTTGCAGGACGAGCAGTACTTC; cdr3_aa: CSARDPGTGLQDEQYF
d_call: -; j_call: TRBJ2-1; clone_size: -; v_call: TRBV10-3; cdr3_nt: TGTGCCATCAGTGAGATCGTGACCAATGAGCAGTTCTTC; cdr3_aa: CAISEIVTNEQFF
d_call: TRBD1; j_call: TRBJ1-5; clone_size: -; v_call: TRBV27; cdr3_nt: TGTGCCAGCAGACCGGGACAGGGGTATCGTCAGCCCCAGCATTTT; cdr3_aa: CASRPGQGYRQPQHF
d_call: -; j_call: TRBJ1-3; clone_size: few; v_call: TRBV7-9; cdr3_nt: TGTGCCAGCAGCTTGTGGGCTGTACACGGCTCTGGAAACACCATATATTTT; cdr3_aa: CASSLWAVHGSGNTIYF
d_call: TRBD2; j_call: TRBJ2-1; clone_size: few; v_call: TRBV5-5; cdr3_nt: TGTGCCAGCAGCAGGGGACTAGCGGGGGCCCCCTCCTACAATGAGCAGTTCTTC; cdr3_aa: CASSRGLAGAPSYNEQFF
d_call: -; j_call: TRBJ2-1; clone_size: many; v_call: TRBV10-3; cdr3_nt: TGTGCCATCAGTGATCCCGGGACTTACCACAATGAGCAGTTCTTC; cdr3_aa: CAISDPGTYHNEQFF
d_call: -; j_call: TRBJ2-7; clone_size: few; v_call: TRBV7-2; cdr3_nt: TGTGCCAGCAGCCCCTACCTAGGAGGGGGTCTCAGCTCCTACGAGCAGTACTTC; cdr3_aa: CASSPYLGGGLSSYEQYF
d_call: TRBD1; j_call: TRBJ1-1; clone_size: -; v_call: TRBV15; cdr3_nt: TGTGCCACCAGCAGAGATCGGACAGGGGTTTCTGAAGCTTTCTTT; cdr3_aa: CATSRDRTGVSEAFF
d_call: -; j_call: TRBJ2-3; clone_size: -; v_call: TRBV5-1; cdr3_nt: TGCGCCAGCAGCACGGGAACTAGTGCAGATACGCAGTATTTT; cdr3_aa: CASSTGTSADTQYF
d_call: -; j_call: TRBJ2-7; clone_size: -; v_call: TRBV12-3/TRBV12-4; cdr3_nt: TGTGCCAGCAGTTCCAAGGGACTGCGAGACGAGCAGTACTTC; cdr3_aa: CASSSKGLRDEQYF
d_call: -; j_call: TRBJ2-6; clone_size: many; v_call: TRBV7-2; cdr3_nt: TGTGCCAGCAGCTTCCTCGGACCGGCTGGGGCCAACGTCCTGACTTTC; cdr3_aa: CASSFLGPAGANVLTF
d_call: TRBD2; j_call: TRBJ2-7; clone_size: few; v_call: TRBV7-2; cdr3_nt: TGTGCCAGCAGCTTCCAACTAGCGGGAGCCTACGAGCAGTACTTC; cdr3_aa: CASSFQLAGAYEQYF
d_call: -; j_call: TRBJ1-5; clone_size: -; v_call: TRBV6-2/TRBV6-3; cdr3_nt: TGTGCCAGCAGATACTCGTCAGGGATAAATCAGCCCCAGCATTTT; cdr3_aa: CASRYSSGINQPQHF
d_call: TRBD2; j_call: TRBJ2-1; clone_size: few; v_call: TRBV7-8; cdr3_nt: TGTGCCAGCAGCTCACCTAAGGGACTAGTCGTCGGCAATGAGCAGTTCTTC; cdr3_aa: CASSSPKGLVVGNEQFF
d_call: -; j_call: TRBJ2-2; clone_size: few; v_call: TRBV7-2; cdr3_nt: TGTGCCAGCAGCTTAGTGTTCAGGACAACCGGGGAGCTGTTTTTT; cdr3_aa: CASSLVFRTTGELFF
d_call: -; j_call: TRBJ1-4; clone_size: few; v_call: TRBV12-3/TRBV12-4; cdr3_nt: TGTGCCAGCGGAGGCCCCCTCGAAAAGGGGAGGCTGTTTTTT; cdr3_aa: CASGGPLEKGRLFF
d_call: TRBD2; j_call: TRBJ2-3; clone_size: -; v_call: TRBV7-2; cdr3_nt: TGTGCCAGCAGCTTAGTGTCGGGAGGCTGGTCAGATACGCAGTATTTT; cdr3_aa: CASSLVSGGWSDTQYF
d_call: TRBD1; j_call: TRBJ1-1; clone_size: few; v_call: TRBV5-1; cdr3_nt: TGCGCCAGCAGCGCCCGGGACAGTAGGATGAACACTGAAGCTTTCTTT; cdr3_aa: CASSARDSRMNTEAFF
d_call: -; j_call: TRBJ2-1; clone_size: -; v_call: TRBV4-3; cdr3_nt: TGCGCCAGCAGCCAAGGGACTTGGGAGCAGTTCTTC; cdr3_aa: CASSQGTWEQFF
d_call: TRBD2; j_call: TRBJ2-1; clone_size: -; v_call: TRBV24-1; cdr3_nt: TGTGCCACCAGTGACAGGACTAGCAGCTACAATGAGCAGTTCTTC; cdr3_aa: CATSDRTSSYNEQFF
d_call: -; j_call: TRBJ1-4; clone_size: -; v_call: TRBV18; cdr3_nt: TGTGCCAGCTCACCACCGTTTTCTGGAGGAAATGAAAAACTGTTTTTT; cdr3_aa: CASSPPFSGGNEKLFF
d_call: -; j_call: TRBJ2-6; clone_size: -; v_call: TRBV12-3/TRBV12-4; cdr3_nt: TGTGCCACTTCTAGGGGAGGAGGGGCCAACGTCCTGACTTTC; cdr3_aa: CATSRGGGANVLTF
d_call: TRBD2; j_call: TRBJ2-2; clone_size: -; v_call: TRBV4-3; cdr3_nt: TGCGCCAGCAGCCAATCCCCGGGGGGGAATGGGGACACCGGGGAGCTGTTTTTT; cdr3_aa: CASSQSPGGNGDTGELFF
d_call: -; j_call: TRBJ1-1; clone_size: -; v_call: TRBV20-1; cdr3_nt: TGCAGTGCTACAATGGGTGGTGGAGGGAACACTGAAGCTTTCTTT; cdr3_aa: CSATMGGGGNTEAFF
d_call: -; j_call: TRBJ2-1; clone_size: -; v_call: TRBV2; cdr3_nt: TGTGCCAGCAGCTTGGAGGGGATCTACAATGAGCAGTTCTTC; cdr3_aa: CASSLEGIYNEQFF
d_call: TRBD2; j_call: TRBJ2-1; clone_size: few; v_call: TRBV7-2; cdr3_nt: TGTGCCAGCAGCTTAGTGGCGCGGGAGTACAATGAGCAGTTCTTC; cdr3_aa: CASSLVAREYNEQFF
d_call: TRBD2; j_call: TRBJ2-1; clone_size: few; v_call: TRBV20-1; cdr3_nt: TGCAGTGCTCCTCTGCGGACTAGCGGGATTGACGATGAGCAGTTCTTC; cdr3_aa: CSAPLRTSGIDDEQFF
d_call: TRBD2; j_call: TRBJ2-1; clone_size: few; v_call: TRBV7-2; cdr3_nt: TGTGCCAGCAGCTTGGGGACTAGCGGTATAAACAATGAGCAGTTCTTC; cdr3_aa: CASSLGTSGINNEQFF
d_call: -; j_call: TRBJ2-1; clone_size: few; v_call: TRBV7-6; cdr3_nt: TGTGCCAGCAGCCGGAAGTGGGGGGAGGCCTACAATGAGCAGTTCTTC; cdr3_aa: CASSRKWGEAYNEQFF
d_call: TRBD2; j_call: TRBJ2-1; clone_size: once; v_call: TRBV20-1; cdr3_nt: TGCAGTGCTAGAGTCGGTAGCGGGATACAGAGTTACAATGAGCAGTTCTTC; cdr3_aa: CSARVGSGIQSYNEQFF
d_call: -; j_call: TRBJ1-4; clone_size: few; v_call: TRBV6-1; cdr3_nt: TGTGCCAGCAGTGAAGCCGGCGGAAAACTGTTTTTT; cdr3_aa: CASSEAGGKLFF
d_call: -; j_call: TRBJ2-3; clone_size: few; v_call: TRBV29-1; cdr3_nt: TGCAGCGTTGGCGAGGAGGGAGATACGCAGTATTTT; cdr3_aa: CSVGEEGDTQYF
d_call: -; j_call: TRBJ2-5; clone_size: -; v_call: TRBV7-8; cdr3_nt: TGTGCCAGCAGCTTAGTGCCAGCGGAAAAAGAGACCCAGTACTTC; cdr3_aa: CASSLVPAEKETQYF
d_call: -; j_call: TRBJ1-3; clone_size: -; v_call: TRBV6-6; cdr3_nt: TGTGCCACCCGAACAGCTTCTGGAAACACCATATATTTT; cdr3_aa: CATRTASGNTIYF
d_call: TRBD2; j_call: TRBJ2-2; clone_size: -; v_call: TRBV9; cdr3_nt: TGTGCCAGCAGCTCGAGCGGGGCCTGGAACACCGGGGAGCTGTTTTTT; cdr3_aa: CASSSSGAWNTGELFF
d_call: -; j_call: TRBJ1-6; clone_size: -; v_call: TRBV27; cdr3_nt: TGTGCCAGCAGTTCGAGGACCCCCGAGGCCCTCCACTTT; cdr3_aa: CASSSRTPEALHF
d_call: -; j_call: TRBJ2-2; clone_size: few; v_call: TRBV7-6; cdr3_nt: TGTGCCAGCAGCCGGGAGACAGGGCGCACCGGGGAGCTGTTTTTT; cdr3_aa: CASSRETGRTGELFF